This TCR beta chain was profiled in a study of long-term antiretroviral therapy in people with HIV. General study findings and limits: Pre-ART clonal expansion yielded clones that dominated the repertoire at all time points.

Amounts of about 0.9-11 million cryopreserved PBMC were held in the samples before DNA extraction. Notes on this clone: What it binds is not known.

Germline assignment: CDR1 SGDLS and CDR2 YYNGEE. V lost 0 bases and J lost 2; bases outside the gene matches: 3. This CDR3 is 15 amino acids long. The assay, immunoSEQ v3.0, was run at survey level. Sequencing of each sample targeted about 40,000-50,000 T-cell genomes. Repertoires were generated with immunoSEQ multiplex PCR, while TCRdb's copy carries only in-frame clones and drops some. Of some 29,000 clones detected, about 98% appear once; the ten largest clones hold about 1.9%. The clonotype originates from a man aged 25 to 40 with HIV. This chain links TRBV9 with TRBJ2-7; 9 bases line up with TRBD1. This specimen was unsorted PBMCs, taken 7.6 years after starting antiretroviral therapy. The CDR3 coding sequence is TGTGCCAGCAGCGTAGGGGGACAGGGAGCCTACGAGCAGTACTTC. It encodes CASSVGGQGAYEQYF.